Listed here is a single TCR beta chain. CDR3 size: 15 residues. Germline V lookup: CDR1 PRHDT, CDR2 FYEKMQ (reference sequence). The V end was cut by 2 bases, the J end by 0 bases, with 10 bases between. This specimen comes from a study of OX40 agonist ivuxolimab in advanced cancers. Assay used: immunoSEQ multiplex PCR; TCRdb lists only in-frame clones, some missing. Altogether approximately 130,000 clones are present, around nine tenths being singletons, with the ten largest covering 1.1%. This chain uses TRBV13 with TRBJ1-1, with no clear D. The TCR sequence derives from an adult with an advanced solid tumor such as melanoma, head and neck, liver or kidney cancer. The sequencing here drew on CD4+ or CD8+ T cells sorted from blood, taken in a trial of the OX40 agonist ivuxolimab. The CDR3 region has the DNA TGTGCCAGCAGCTTATTTCATGGGATGAACACTGAAGCTTTCTTT. Translation gives CASSLFHGMNTEAFF.